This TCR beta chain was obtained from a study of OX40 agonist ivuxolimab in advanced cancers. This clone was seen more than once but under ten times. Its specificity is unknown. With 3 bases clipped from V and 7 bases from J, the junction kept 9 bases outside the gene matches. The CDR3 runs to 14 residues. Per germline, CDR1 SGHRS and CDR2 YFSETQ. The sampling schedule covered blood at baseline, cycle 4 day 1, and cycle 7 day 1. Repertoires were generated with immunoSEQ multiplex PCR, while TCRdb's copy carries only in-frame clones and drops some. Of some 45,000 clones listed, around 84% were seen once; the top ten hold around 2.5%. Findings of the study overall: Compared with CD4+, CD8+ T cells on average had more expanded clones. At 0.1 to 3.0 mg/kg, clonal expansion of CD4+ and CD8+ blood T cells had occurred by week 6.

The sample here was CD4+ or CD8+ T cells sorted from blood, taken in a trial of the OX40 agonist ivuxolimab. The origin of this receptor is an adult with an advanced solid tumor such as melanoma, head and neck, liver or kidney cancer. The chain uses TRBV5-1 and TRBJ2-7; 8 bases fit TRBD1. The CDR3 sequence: CASSYVQGAGEQYF. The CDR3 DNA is TGCGCCAGCAGCTATGTCCAGGGGGCGGGGGAGCAGTACTTC.